This section outlines one TCR beta chain sequence together with its context. The sample is drawn from a study of blood T cell repertoires in COVID-19. Recovery meant two consecutive negative NP/OP PCR tests, professional clearance, or resolved symptoms. Produced via immunoSEQ multiplex PCR; TCRdb's table is partial and in-frame only. The sample has around 270,000 clones, 70% to 90% seen once. The CDR3 consists of 12 residues. Trimming shortened V by 3 bases and J by 10 bases, and 13 bases separated the two germline ends. Germline values: CDR1 KGHSH, CDR2 LQKENI. The TCR sequence derives from a woman aged 25 to 45 who had recovered from COVID-19. Sequencing was carried out using PBMCs or T cells enriched from blood (not recorded which). The chain carries TRBV18 and TRBJ2-7, with no clear D. The CDR3 is CASSPLVDRQYF. In DNA, the CDR3 is TGTGCCAGCTCACCCCTGGTAGATCGTCAGTACTTC.